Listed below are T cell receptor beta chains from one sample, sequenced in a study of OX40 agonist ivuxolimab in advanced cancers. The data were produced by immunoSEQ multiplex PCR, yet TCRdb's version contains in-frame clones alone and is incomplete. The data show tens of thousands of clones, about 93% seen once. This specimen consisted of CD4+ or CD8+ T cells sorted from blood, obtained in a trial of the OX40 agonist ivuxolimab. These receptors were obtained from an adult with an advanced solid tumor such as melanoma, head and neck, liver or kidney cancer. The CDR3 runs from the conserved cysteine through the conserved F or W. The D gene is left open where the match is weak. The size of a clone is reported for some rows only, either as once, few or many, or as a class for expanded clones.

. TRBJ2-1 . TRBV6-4 TGTGCCAGCAGTGTAGTAGAATTTGCACCTTACAATGAGCAGTTCTTC CASSVVEFAPYNEQFF
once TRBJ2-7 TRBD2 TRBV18 TGTGCCAGCTCAACCTCCGGGACTAGAGCCGAGCAGTACTTC CASSTSGTRAEQYF
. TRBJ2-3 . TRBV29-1 TGCAGCGCCGAAAGGGGTACTGGCACAGATACGCAGTATTTT CSAERGTGTDTQYF
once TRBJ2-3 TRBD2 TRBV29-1 TGCAGCGTTGAAATTTTTTTGACTAGCGGACCCGGCACAGATACGCAGTATTTT CSVEIFLTSGPGTDTQYF
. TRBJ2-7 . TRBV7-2 TGTGCCAGCAGCCCTGACAGTTTCCCCTACGAGCAGTACTTC CASSPDSFPYEQYF
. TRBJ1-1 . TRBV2 TGTGCCAGCACTCAACTGGGGGGATTGGGAGCTTTCTTT CASTQLGGLGAFF
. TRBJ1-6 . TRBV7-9 TGTGCCAGCAGCTTAGTTGTGGGTAATTCACCCCTCCACTTT CASSLVVGNSPLHF
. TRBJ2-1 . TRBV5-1 TGCGCCAGCAGCCCCGGACAGAATTCGGTCAATGAGCAGTTCTTC CASSPGQNSVNEQFF
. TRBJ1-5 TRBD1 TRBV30 TGTGCCTGGAGTCCCAGGGGGGATCAGCCCCAGCATTTT CAWSPRGDQPQHF
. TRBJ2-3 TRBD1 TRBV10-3 TGTGCCATCAGGCCGGGACAGGGGAAAACAGATACGCAGTATTTT CAIRPGQGKTDTQYF
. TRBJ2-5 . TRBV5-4 TGTGCCAGCAGCTTGGAGGGGCCGCTCCAAGAGACCCAGTACTTC CASSLEGPLQETQYF
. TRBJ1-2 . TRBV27 TGTGCCAGCAGTGGACAGTACTATGGCTACACCTTC CASSGQYYGYTF
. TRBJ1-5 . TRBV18 TGTGCCAGCTCAGCACAGGGAAATAGCAATCAGCCCCAGCATTTT CASSAQGNSNQPQHF
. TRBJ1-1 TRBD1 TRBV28 TGTGCCAGCAGTATAAACAGGGGGCGGACTGAAGCTTTCTTT CASSINRGRTEAFF
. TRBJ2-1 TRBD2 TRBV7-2 TGTGCCAGCAGCTTGGGCGGGAGTATCCACAATGAGCAGTTCTTC CASSLGGSIHNEQFF
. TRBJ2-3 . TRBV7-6 TGTGCCAGCAGCTTAGGACGTGGACGCACAGATACGCAGTATTTT CASSLGRGRTDTQYF
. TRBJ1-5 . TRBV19 TGTGCCAGCAGGCATAGGGGGAGAGACAATCAGCCCCAGCATTTT CASRHRGRDNQPQHF
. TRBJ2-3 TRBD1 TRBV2 TGTGCCAGCAGCCCGGGACAGACCACAGATACGCAGTATTTT CASSPGQTTDTQYF
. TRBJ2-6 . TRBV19 TGTGCCAGTAAGAAGGCAGACAGCTCTGGGGCCAACGTCCTGACTTTC CASKKADSSGANVLTF
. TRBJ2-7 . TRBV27 TGTGCCAGCAGTTTAAGGTTGGCTAACTACGAGCAGTACTTC CASSLRLANYEQYF
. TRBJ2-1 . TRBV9 TGTGCCAGCAGACCCGGGACCGGGCTGGGTGAGCAGTTCTTC CASRPGTGLGEQFF
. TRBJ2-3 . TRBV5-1 TGCGCCAGCAGCTTGGGGCAGATTCCCGATACGCAGTATTTT CASSLGQIPDTQYF
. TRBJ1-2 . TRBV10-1 TGCGCCAGCAGTCGATCAGGGAGCTATGGCTACACCTTC CASSRSGSYGYTF
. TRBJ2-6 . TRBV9 TGTGCCAGCAGCGTAGTAAGTCGGGGGGCAGGGGCCAACGTCCTGACTTTC CASSVVSRGAGANVLTF
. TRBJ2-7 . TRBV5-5 TGTGCCAGCAGCGTCCGACAGGTCGCCTACGAGCAGTACTTC CASSVRQVAYEQYF
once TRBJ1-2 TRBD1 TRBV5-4 TGTGCCAGCAGCTTCGGTCGGGACAGGCGGGGCTACACCTTC CASSFGRDRRGYTF
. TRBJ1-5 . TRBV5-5 TGTGCCAGCAGCTTGTACCAAGGTGGAGGTCAGCCCCAGCATTTT CASSLYQGGGQPQHF
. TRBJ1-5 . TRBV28 TGTGCCAGCAGCCCCCACCAGGGAAACAATCAGCCCCAGCATTTT CASSPHQGNNQPQHF
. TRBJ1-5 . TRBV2 TGTGCCAGCAGATTCTCCGGGGCCTATCAGCCCCAGCATTTT CASRFSGAYQPQHF
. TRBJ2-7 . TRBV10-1 TGCGCCAGCAGTGAGTTTCCGGGCGAGCAGTACTTC CASSEFPGEQYF
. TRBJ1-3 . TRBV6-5 TGTGCCAGCAGTTATACCCTCCGGGCGTCTGGAAACACCATATATTTT CASSYTLRASGNTIYF
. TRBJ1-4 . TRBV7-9 TGTGCCAGCAGCTTAGCCGACACAACTAATGAAAAACTGTTTTTT CASSLADTTNEKLFF
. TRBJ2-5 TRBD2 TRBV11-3 TGTGCCAGCAGCACCCAGAGGGGGCGGGAGGGCCTCGAGACCCAGTACTTC CASSTQRGREGLETQYF
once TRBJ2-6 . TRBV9 TGTGCCAGCAGCGTAGGGGGAAGGGCCCCCTCTGGGGCCAACGTCCTGACTTTC CASSVGGRAPSGANVLTF
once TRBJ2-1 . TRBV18 TGTGCCAGCTCACCCAACTACAATGAGCAGTTCTTC CASSPNYNEQFF
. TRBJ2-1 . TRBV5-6 TGTGCCAGCAGTCTAGGACCACCCCCTTGGAATGAGCAGTTCTTC CASSLGPPPWNEQFF
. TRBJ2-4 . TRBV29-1 TGCAGCGTTGTAGGGGGGGACGACATTCAGTACTTC CSVVGGDDIQYF
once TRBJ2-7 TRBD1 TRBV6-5 TGTGCCAGTACAGGGGGCCTGGCCTACGAGCAGTACTTC CASTGGLAYEQYF
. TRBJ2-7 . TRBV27 TGTGCCAGCACTGGAGGCACAGCCGGGACCTACGAGCAGTACTTC CASTGGTAGTYEQYF
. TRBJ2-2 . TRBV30 TGTGCCTGGAGTTTGTACACCGGGGAGCTGTTTTTT CAWSLYTGELFF
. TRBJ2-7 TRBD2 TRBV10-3 TGTGCCATCAGAGACTATACGGGAGGGCCTCACGAGCAGTACTTC CAIRDYTGGPHEQYF
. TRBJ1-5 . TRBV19 TGTGCCAGTAACGAAGGGAGGGGTTCGGGGTACCTAGCCAATCAGCCCCAGCATTTT CASNEGRGSGYLANQPQHF
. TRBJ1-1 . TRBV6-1 TGTGCCAGCAGCCGAGACAGGACCACTGAAGCTTTCTTT CASSRDRTTEAFF
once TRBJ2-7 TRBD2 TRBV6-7 TGTGCCAGCAGTGTCCTAGCGGAGCCCTTAAAGGGAGACGAGCAGTACTTC CASSVLAEPLKGDEQYF